The rows below give T cell receptor beta chains drawn from one sample of a study of identical twins. TCRdb analysed the 5' RACE reads with MiXCR anew, one entry per CDR3 protein. This sample yields about 240,000 distinct CDR3 sequences, of which roughly 10% are seen a single time; about a tenth belongs to the top ten. The sequenced sample consisted of memory T cells sorted from blood. Receptor source: a man aged 50-60 years in good health. Both conserved end residues are part of each CDR3. Fields, in order: D gene, clone size, J gene, V gene, CDR3 protein, CDR3 DNA. The D gene is left open where the match is weak. A clone size is listed for some rows: how often the clone was seen (once, few, many), or a class if it is expanded.

NA many TRBJ2-1 TRBV6-1 CASTKGAGAGNEQFF TGTGCCAGCACCAAGGGGGCGGGAGCGGGGAATGAGCAGTTCTTC
NA few TRBJ1-1 TRBV6-1 CASSEPQGKGTEAFF TGTGCCAGCAGTGAGCCCCAGGGGAAGGGCACTGAAGCTTTCTTT
TRBD2 many TRBJ2-3 TRBV12-3/TRBV12-4 CASTPSGTSGADTQYF TGTGCCAGCACCCCTTCCGGGACTAGCGGTGCAGATACGCAGTATTTT
NA many TRBJ2-4 TRBV20-1 CSARGGPWAYF TGCAGTGCTAGAGGGGGACCTTGGGCGTACTTC
NA NA TRBJ2-2 TRBV24-1 CATSDWSWGTGELFF TGTGCCACCAGTGATTGGAGTTGGGGCACCGGGGAGCTGTTTTTT
NA many TRBJ2-5 TRBV12-3/TRBV12-4 CASSSGLTQETQYF TGTGCCAGCAGTTCCGGACTCACCCAAGAGACCCAGTACTTC
NA few TRBJ2-7 TRBV20-1 CSARAPGVDYEQYF TGCAGTGCTAGAGCCCCCGGTGTTGACTACGAGCAGTACTTC
NA many TRBJ2-5 TRBV7-9 CASSLSAGVETQYF TGTGCCAGCAGCTTAAGCGCAGGGGTAGAGACCCAGTACTTC
NA many TRBJ2-1 TRBV20-1 CSARENEQFF TGCAGTGCTAGAGAGAATGAGCAGTTCTTC
NA NA TRBJ1-2 TRBV27 CASSLRGSNYGYTF TGTGCCAGCAGTTTAAGGGGGTCAAACTATGGCTACACCTTC
NA many TRBJ2-2 TRBV12-3/TRBV12-4 CASSLTDPGELFF TGTGCCAGCAGCCTAACGGATCCCGGGGAGCTGTTTTTT
NA NA TRBJ1-1 TRBV11-3 CASSQSRGTEAFF TGTGCCAGCAGCCAGAGCCGGGGGACTGAAGCTTTCTTT
NA many TRBJ1-2 TRBV7-9 CASSWDTYGYTF TGTGCCAGCAGCTGGGACACCTATGGCTACACCTTC
TRBD1 many TRBJ2-5 TRBV11-2 CASSLEFSGGQGETQYF TGTGCCAGCAGCTTAGAATTCTCTGGGGGACAGGGAGAGACCCAGTACTTC
TRBD1 many TRBJ2-5 TRBV20-1 CSARSTGGSETQYF TGCAGTGCTAGGTCAACAGGGGGCTCTGAGACCCAGTACTTC
NA few TRBJ2-5 TRBV18 CASSPGNQETQYF TGTGCCAGCTCACCAGGGAACCAGGAGACCCAGTACTTC
NA NA TRBJ1-1 TRBV20-1 CSASFILNTEAFF TGCAGTGCTAGTTTTATACTGAACACTGAAGCTTTCTTT
TRBD2 many TRBJ2-3 TRBV27 CASSLLATSGGTDTQYF TGTGCCAGCAGTTTACTAGCTACTAGCGGAGGCACAGATACGCAGTATTTT
NA NA TRBJ1-3 TRBV6-2/TRBV6-3 CASSLQAFSGNTIYF TGTGCCAGCAGTCTACAGGCGTTCTCTGGAAACACCATATATTTT
TRBD1 few TRBJ1-1 TRBV20-1 CSARVGQGSTEAFF TGCAGTGCTAGAGTGGGACAGGGATCCACTGAAGCTTTCTTT
NA many TRBJ2-7 TRBV3-1 CASSQEVRAEQYF TGTGCCAGCAGCCAAGAGGTCAGGGCCGAGCAGTACTTC
NA NA TRBJ2-1 TRBV5-1 CASSLKDGSRIDEQFF TGCGCCAGCAGCTTGAAGGACGGATCGAGAATCGATGAGCAGTTCTTC
NA many TRBJ1-5 TRBV7-8 CASSSTGGRINPQHF TGTGCCAGCAGCTCGACAGGCGGGCGCATCAATCCCCAGCATTTT
NA NA TRBJ2-7 TRBV5-6 CASGTGHTYEQYF TGTGCCAGCGGTACAGGACATACCTACGAGCAGTACTTC
NA many TRBJ1-5 TRBV28 CATIRGVHSNQPQHF TGTGCCACCATCAGAGGTGTACATAGCAATCAGCCCCAGCATTTT
TRBD1 NA TRBJ1-5 TRBV3-1 CASSPGQRNQPQHF TGTGCCAGCAGCCCGGGACAGAGGAATCAGCCCCAGCATTTT
TRBD1 few TRBJ2-1 TRBV28 CASSSGQGLGNEQFF TGTGCCAGCAGTTCGGGACAGGGGTTGGGCAATGAGCAGTTCTTC
TRBD1 NA TRBJ1-2 TRBV29-1 CSVAGTGGDYGYTF TGCAGCGTAGCCGGGACAGGGGGCGACTATGGCTACACCTTC
NA NA TRBJ1-6 TRBV20-1 CSARGSGGSDNSPLHF TGCAGTGCTAGAGGTTCCGGGGGGTCAGATAATTCACCCCTCCACTTT
NA few TRBJ2-7 TRBV5-1 CASSLVLGFNEQYF TGCGCCAGCAGCTTGGTTCTGGGGTTCAACGAGCAGTACTTC
TRBD2 few TRBJ2-2 TRBV3-1 CASSVSGGARTGELFF TGTGCCAGCAGCGTAAGCGGGGGCGCGCGTACCGGGGAGCTGTTTTTT
NA few TRBJ1-4 TRBV29-1 CSVRPSAGGANEKLFF TGCAGCGTAAGGCCCTCCGCGGGGGGTGCTAATGAAAAACTGTTTTTT
NA many TRBJ1-5 TRBV7-2 CASSLDRLNQPQHF TGTGCCAGCAGCTTGGACAGACTCAATCAGCCCCAGCATTTT
NA many TRBJ1-5 TRBV4-1 CASSQTPGLSNQPQHF TGCGCCAGCAGCCAGACCCCTGGATTAAGCAATCAGCCCCAGCATTTT
TRBD2 NA TRBJ2-3 TRBV20-1 CSARDPKGSGGGTDTQYF TGCAGTGCTAGAGATCCCAAGGGTAGCGGGGGGGGTACAGATACGCAGTATTTT
TRBD2 many TRBJ2-7 TRBV6-1 CASISRGTSGGYEQYF TGTGCCAGCATCAGCCGAGGGACTAGCGGGGGCTACGAGCAGTACTTC
TRBD1 few TRBJ2-5 TRBV7-2 CASPTGGEETQYF TGTGCCAGCCCGACAGGGGGTGAGGAGACCCAGTACTTC
TRBD2 many TRBJ2-3 TRBV11-2 CASSLGSGGAKDTQYF TGTGCCAGCAGCTTAGGATCGGGGGGGGCGAAAGATACGCAGTATTTT
TRBD1 few TRBJ2-7 TRBV20-1 CSARARQGPPEQYF TGCAGTGCTAGAGCCCGACAGGGTCCCCCCGAGCAGTACTTC
TRBD2 few TRBJ2-7 TRBV4-1 CASSQDPGGTDEQYF TGCGCCAGCAGCCAAGATCCGGGGGGGACGGACGAGCAGTACTTC
NA NA TRBJ1-2 TRBV7-9 CASSLGISDSYTF TGTGCCAGCAGCTTAGGAATTTCTGATAGCTACACCTTC
TRBD1 many TRBJ2-7 TRBV20-1 CSASLTGVSYEQYF TGCAGTGCTAGTCTAACAGGGGTCTCCTACGAGCAGTACTTC
NA NA TRBJ1-3 TRBV4-1 CASSQDRQDGNTIYF TGCGCCAGCAGCCAAGATAGGCAGGATGGAAACACCATATATTTT
TRBD1 NA TRBJ1-1 TRBV9 CASSEGTGYYTEAFF TGTGCCAGCAGCGAGGGGACAGGGTATTACACTGAAGCTTTCTTT
NA many TRBJ1-5 TRBV19 CATRPLGQTSNQPQHF TGTGCCACCCGACCCCTCGGACAGACTAGCAATCAGCCCCAGCATTTT
TRBD2 many TRBJ2-1 TRBV20-1 CSATSGSNTYNEQFF TGCAGTGCTACAAGCGGGAGTAACACCTACAATGAGCAGTTCTTC
NA NA TRBJ2-3 TRBV27 CASSLVRAADTQYF TGTGCCAGCAGTTTAGTGCGTGCTGCAGATACGCAGTATTTT
NA many TRBJ2-3 TRBV29-1 CSVSPDTQYF TGCAGCGTTTCGCCAGATACGCAGTATTTT